Here is one TCR beta chain with its context. This clonotype was observed many times. Its binding antigen is unknown. Per-base quality was not reported, and no clone a single base away is much larger than it. Including cysteine and phenylalanine, the CDR3 has 13 amino acids. Only the CDR3 region is kept as DNA, spanning 39 bases read in frame from base 1. As encoded in the germline V gene, CDR1 is KGHDR while CDR2 is SFDVKD. Trimming takes 3 bases from V and 3 bases from J, and the germline ends sit 7 bases apart. The data were taken from a study of identical twins (dated by TCRdb to 2015 to 2016). Context from the whole study: The study deep-sequenced TCR alpha and beta repertoires from monozygotic twins, unrelated adults of various ages and cord blood to test whether fetal clonotypes persist. To rule out contamination, the twin experiments were replicated at different times with different library preparation protocols.

All donors were healthy Caucasians. The twin cohort comprised three pairs of female monozygotic twins, all aged about 18 to 30 years. Peripheral blood mononuclear cells were the source from which RNA for the TCR libraries was isolated. Libraries came from 5' RACE. Sequenced on an Illumina HiSeq 2000. A universal primer binding site was added through template switching, and the final cDNA carried a unique molecular identifier so that TCR cDNA molecules could be counted accurately. First-strand cDNA for TCR alpha and beta chains was synthesized from specific primers in the conserved constant-segment region. Each cDNA library was double barcoded, with a SMART-Mk sample barcode plus Illumina barcodes, to control for contamination. Two successive PCR steps introduced TruSeq adapter sequences along with Illumina sample barcodes. Sequencing of the TCR alpha and beta cDNA libraries was done on the Illumina HiSeq platform using custom primers. Concerning the study's data processing: Unique molecular identifiers were extracted from raw reads with MiGEC, and CDR3 positions were determined with MiXCR. For each individual, recombination models were inferred using an EM algorithm with the repgenHMM and IGoR tools. The analysis of shared clonotypes was done with the tcR package in R, with sharing normalized by the product of cloneset sizes. To study raw recombination without the effects of thymic and clonal selection, out-of-frame nonproductive sequences were analyzed. In-frame beta chains were kept once TCRdb had trimmed the public reads at Q25 with fastp and called clones with MiXCR. Identical CDR3 proteins give one entry, which carries the most common genes and DNA. V and J calls and clone size were set by TCRdb, not the authors. The sample contains about 720,000 distinct CDR3 sequences, 15% to 20% of them found a single time. The ten largest clones add up to roughly 14% of the sample.

Overall results and qualifications from the work: Fewer insertions were carried by abundant cord blood beta clonotypes, a similar but weaker trend appeared in young adult naive repertoires, and no such trend appeared in memory repertoires. A weaker excess of twin sharing was found in beta out-of-frame sequences because the signal-to-noise ratio was lowered by fewer shared sequences. Because the same donors could not be followed over many years, the conclusions depended on cross-sectional statistical analysis. Compared with coincidental sharing between unrelated individuals, out-of-frame TCR alpha sequences shared between twins had an excess of sequences with low generation probability. Invariant T cells such as MAIT and iNKT could partly confound zero-insertion analyses, though diverse VJ usage argued against this for most clonotypes. Out-of-frame TCR alpha sharing in monozygotic twins was systematically underestimated by recombination models, whereas sharing between unrelated individuals was in agreement with the recombination models.

Separately, the same data were catalogued under a study of T cells expressing NK-cell markers. Taken from the second paper: TCR beta-chain repertoires were profiled in sorted CD3+CD56+NKG2C+, CD3+CD56+NKG2C- and CD3+CD56-NKG2C+ T-cell subsets from several donors. Among the eight sequenced donors, only one was HCMV-seronegative, while the other seven were HCMV-seropositive. To restrict sorting to alphabetaTCR-expressing T cells, an anti-gammadeltaTCR antibody was added in several experiments. In six donors, the dominant CD3+CD56+NKG2C+ clonotypes were among the top 10 CD8+ clonotypes and accounted for about 1.0-7.5% of CD8+ T cells. Those dominant clonotypes were again the most abundant among CD3+CD56-NKG2C+ cells in a handful of donors, at roughly 25-60.1%. Whether the expanded NKG2C-expressing T cell clones were specific for HCMV antigens remained unclear. The study sequenced eight donors, all healthy volunteers chosen at random: three men and five women. HCMV-specific IgG was detected in serum with a commercial ELISA kit to determine HCMV serostatus. For 5 or 6 donors, unsorted PBMC were also used to sequence bulk peripheral blood T-cell repertoires. Reads were demultiplexed and grouped by UMI with MIGEC, and clonotypes were assembled and quantified with MiTCR. Only TCR cDNA sequences supported by at least two reads were kept to exclude erroneous sequences. Downstream repertoire analysis used the tcR package, and clonotypes were matched across fractions by CDR3 nucleotide sequence plus V segment. VDJmatch was used to annotate antigen specificity against VDJdb, with one amino acid substitution in CDR3 allowed.

The chain is assembled from TRBV24-1 and TRBJ2-5; the D gene cannot be named for sure. Material for sequencing was PBMCs. This TCR was recovered from a young woman in good health. The DNA sequence is given as TGTGCCACCAGTGATGGCGGCAAAGAGACCCAGTACTTC. Translated, this is CATSDGGKETQYF.